Included here is one T cell receptor (beta chain) sequence, with context. The CDR3 is 15 amino acids. Germline V gene sequence: CDR1 SGHRS, CDR2 YFSETQ. V lost 3 bases to trimming and J lost 2 bases, with 15 bases between them. These data come from a study of blood T cell repertoires in COVID-19. Study information: There were acute and convalescent COVID-19 samples, and they came from the United States, Italy and Spain. PBMCs, B-cell-depleted T cells, or T cells provided the cDNA or gDNA that made up the material.

Using immunoSEQ multiplex PCR, the repertoire was profiled, and TCRdb retains in-frame clones only, with some absent. This table has about 170,000 clones, roughly 90% appearing once. The TCR sequence derives from a woman aged 60-70 years with COVID-19, enrolled during active disease. Material for sequencing was peripheral blood. V usage is TRBV5-1 and J usage is TRBJ2-7; possible D gene TRBD1, 6 bases. The CDR3 region is CASSSPGQGAYEQYF. The CDR3 coding sequence is TGCGCCAGCAGCTCCCCGGGACAAGGCGCCTACGAGCAGTACTTC.